These 25 T cell receptor beta chains came from one sample sequenced in a study of OX40 agonist ivuxolimab in advanced cancers. TCRdb's table, derived via immunoSEQ multiplex PCR, lists solely in-frame clones and lacks some. Among 70,000 to 90,000 clones listed, 75% to 95% were seen once. The sample here was CD4+ or CD8+ T cells sorted from blood, taken in a trial of the OX40 agonist ivuxolimab. The source of these receptors is an adult with an advanced solid tumor such as melanoma, head and neck, liver or kidney cancer.

This chain joins TRBV28 and TRBJ2-1, with a possible D match to TRBD1 (5 bases). V was clipped by 2 bases and J by 7 bases, with 12 bases between them. Germline V gives CDR1 MDHEN, CDR2 SYDVKM. This CDR3 spans 14 amino acids. CDR3 nucleotides: TGTGCCAGCAGTTTAGTTCAGGGCCCGAATGAGCAGTTCTTC. Encoded protein: CASSLVQGPNEQFF. Supplemented by reference TRBV28 and TRBJ2-1, the full variable domain reads DVKVTQSSRYLVKRTGEKVFLECVQDMDHENMFWYRQDPGLGLRLIYFSYDVKMKEKGDIPEGYSVSREKKERFSLILESASTNQTSMYLCASSLVQGPNEQFFGPGTRLTVL.

The J gene is TRBJ2-7, the V gene TRBV6-1; tentative D call: TRBD1 (5 bases). The V gene's germline CDR1 is MNHNS and CDR2 SASEGT. Trimming shortened V by 6 bases and J by 2 bases, and 11 bases separated the two germline ends. The CDR3 runs to 13 residues. The DNA for the CDR3 is TGTGCCAGCAGAGGAACAGGAGCCTACGAGCAGTACTTC. Its translation is CASRGTGAYEQYF.

This chain uses TRBV28 with TRBJ1-6; no clear D. The CDR3 extends over 16 amino acids. CDR1 is MDHEN, CDR2 SYDVKM, per germline. V dropped 8 bases and J dropped 0 bases, with 14 bases sitting between them. The CDR3 DNA is TGTGCCAGCGGCGATTCACAGAGCTCCTATAATTCACCCCTCCACTTT. This codes for CASGDSQSSYNSPLHF. Combining the CDR3 with reference TRBV28 and TRBJ1-6 gives the whole variable domain DVKVTQSSRYLVKRTGEKVFLECVQDMDHENMFWYRQDPGLGLRLIYFSYDVKMKEKGDIPEGYSVSREKKERFSLILESASTNQTSMYLCASGDSQSSYNSPLHFGNGTRLTVT.

DNA of the CDR3: TGTGCCAGCAGTTTGACAGTGAACAATCAGCCCCAGCATTTT. Translated: CASSLTVNNQPQHF. The chain uses TRBV28 and TRBJ1-5; D possibly corresponds to TRBD1 (5 bases). The CDR3 spans 14 residues. Looked up from germline, CDR1 is MDHEN and CDR2 is SYDVKM. Trimming stripped 3 bases from V and 3 bases from J, with 9 bases between.

This sequence joins TRBV27 and TRBJ1-2; 7 bases fit TRBD1. CDR1 is MNHEY, CDR2 SMNVEV, per germline (reference sequence). V was pared by 5 bases and J by 8 bases, with 11 bases of the junction left unmatched. The CDR3 is 14 residues long. The CDR3 nucleotides are TGTGCCAGCAGTCCCATAGACAGGGTTGGGGGCTACACCTTC. Protein product: CASSPIDRVGGYTF.

This chain joins TRBV13 and TRBJ2-3; 7 bases fit TRBD2. Trimming removed 8 bases from V and 0 bases from J; junction bases left unmatched: 8. Germline V gene lookup returns CDR1 PRHDT and CDR2 FYEKMQ (reference sequence). The CDR3 covers 15 residues. CDR3 DNA: TGTGCCAGCCTGGCCGGGACTACTAGCACAGATACGCAGTATTTT. This sequence encodes CASLAGTTSTDTQYF.

The chain joins TRBV29-1 to TRBJ2-7; 11 nucleotides agree with TRBD2. Trimming at V came to 5 bases and at J to 7 bases, leaving 16 bases not matched to a gene. Germline assignment: CDR1 SQVTM and CDR2 ANQGSEA. The CDR3 contains 16 residues. The DNA for the CDR3 is TGCAGCGTTAACGGTATAGCGGGAGGGCCTGGGAGGGAGCAGTACGTC. It is translated as CSVNGIAGGPGREQYV.

The chain employs TRBV28 and TRBJ1-5; D gene unclear. The CDR3 contains 14 residues. The germline V and J ends were trimmed by 7 bases and 6 bases, with 16 bases remaining between them. Per germline, CDR1 MDHEN and CDR2 SYDVKM. This CDR3 reads CASTQQGPGQPQHF. CDR3 DNA: TGTGCCAGCACTCAACAAGGCCCCGGTCAGCCCCAGCATTTT.

This clone was seen a few times. The chain uses TRBV7-3 and TRBJ1-1, with a tentative D call TRBD1 (5 bases). Trimming pared 0 bases from V and 3 bases from J, leaving 8 bases between. This CDR3 spans 14 amino acids. Germline V gene data show CDR1 as SGHTA and CDR2 as FQGTGA. CDR3 in DNA: TGTGCCAGCAGCTTAACGAGGGACCACACTGAAGCTTTCTTT. Amino acid sequence: CASSLTRDHTEAFF.

The CDR3: CATLPGQGSYEQYV. The CDR3, as DNA: TGTGCCACCCTCCCGGGACAGGGATCCTACGAGCAGTACGTC. The rearrangement links TRBV27 to TRBJ2-7, with 9 bases that match TRBD1. J was trimmed by 1 base and V by 10 bases; bases with no gene match: 8. The CDR3 consists of 14 residues. Germline CDR1 reads MNHEY; CDR2 reads SMNVEV (reference sequence).

This clone was seen more than once but under ten times. The chain is built from TRBV7-9 and TRBJ1-1; D is uncertain. Germline CDR1 SEHNR, CDR2 FQNEAQ (reference sequence). The ends were cut back, 1 base at V and 1 base at J, with 13 bases in the middle. This CDR3 is 16 amino acids long. The CDR3 reads CASSLVEWGGNTEAFF. The CDR3 DNA follows: TGTGCCAGCAGCTTAGTCGAATGGGGTGGGAACACTGAAGCTTTCTTT.

This sequence joins TRBV27 and TRBJ1-5, with a weak D call TRBD1 (5 bases). Germline V gives CDR1 MNHEY, CDR2 SMNVEV (reference sequence). CDR3 length equals 15 residues. Trimming shortened V by 5 bases and J by 7 bases, and 18 bases separated the two germline ends. This CDR3 is CASSRIGAGGQPQHF. The CDR3 bases are TGTGCCAGCAGTAGAATCGGGGCCGGAGGACAGCCCCAGCATTTT.

The chain carries TRBV7-9 and TRBJ1-5; D uncertain. The CDR3 contains 15 residues. V lost 5 bases, J lost 6 bases, and 17 bases lay in between. Germline V gene data show CDR1 as SEHNR and CDR2 as FQNEAQ (reference sequence). CDR3 in amino acids: CASSRDLPGIQPQHF. In DNA form, the CDR3 reads TGTGCCAGCAGCCGTGACCTCCCGGGGATTCAGCCCCAGCATTTT.

V usage is TRBV27 and J usage is TRBJ1-2; D might be TRBD1 (6 bases). Germline V gives CDR1 MNHEY, CDR2 SMNVEV (reference sequence). The V gene lost 6 bases and the J gene lost 4 bases, with 12 bases spanning the gap. The CDR3 contains 13 residues. CDR3 protein: CASSHDRFYGYTF. Written as DNA, the CDR3 is TGTGCCAGCAGCCACGACAGGTTCTATGGCTACACCTTC.

The genes are TRBV27 and TRBJ2-7, with 10 bases aligning to TRBD1. This CDR3 spans 14 amino acids. The V gene's germline CDR1 is MNHEY and CDR2 SMNVEV (reference sequence). The ends lost 5 bases at V and 6 bases at J; junction bases unmatched: 7. The CDR3: CASSVTGTGVEQYF. The CDR3, as DNA: TGTGCCAGCAGTGTTACCGGGACAGGGGTCGAGCAGTACTTC.

The chain carries TRBV6-5 and TRBJ1-1; D unresolved. V was clipped by 2 bases and J by 6 bases, with 10 bases between them. The CDR3 is made up of 13 amino acids. Germline lookup yields CDR1 MNHEY and CDR2 SVGAGI. The CDR3: CASSYAFSAEAFF. CDR3 coding DNA: TGTGCCAGCAGTTACGCCTTTTCAGCTGAAGCTTTCTTT.

Only one count was recorded for this clone. The CDR3 loop is CASSHISRNEQFF. In DNA, the CDR3 is TGCGCCAGCAGTCACATTAGCCGCAATGAGCAGTTCTTC. The J gene is TRBJ2-1, the V gene TRBV4-3; D gene unclear. V dropped 6 bases and J dropped 6 bases, with 12 bases sitting between them. The CDR3 loop spans 13 amino acids. Germline V CDR1 and CDR2: LGHNA, YSLEER.

This clone was counted a single time. The V and J genes are TRBV29-1 and TRBJ2-1; a weak D match, TRBD2 (6 bases). The CDR3 contains 13 residues. Per germline, CDR1 SQVTM and CDR2 ANQGSEA. Between the trimmed V and J ends, which lost 4 bases and 3 bases, there was a span of 10 bases. CDR3 sequence: CSVVETSYNEQFF. In DNA, the CDR3 is TGCAGCGTTGTGGAGACTAGCTACAATGAGCAGTTCTTC.

This chain links TRBV25-1 with TRBJ2-1; TRBD1 is a possible D gene (5 bases). V was clipped by 3 bases and J by 11 bases, with 8 bases between them. The CDR3 is made up of 11 amino acids. Germline CDR1 MGHDK, CDR2 SYGVNS. This CDR3 is CASSDLDKQFF. The CDR3 bases are TGTGCCAGCAGTGATTTGGACAAGCAGTTCTTC.

V gene TRBV6-1 combines with J gene TRBJ2-1; TRBD2 agrees at 12 bases. In germline, CDR1 is MNHNS, CDR2 SASEGT. This CDR3 has 15 amino acids. Trimming took 4 bases from V and 7 from J; bases not matched to a gene: 5. In DNA, the CDR3 is TGTGCCAGCAGTGCCGGGACTAGCGGGTTAAATGAGCAGTTCTTC. This encodes CASSAGTSGLNEQFF.

The J gene is TRBJ2-6, the V gene TRBV15; 9 nucleotides match TRBD1. Unmatched junction bases numbered 3, after V lost 3 bases and J lost 0 bases. Germline V gene data show CDR1 as LNHNV and CDR2 as YYDKDF (reference sequence). The CDR3 is 17 residues long. The DNA of the CDR3 is TGTGCCACCAGCAGGGACAGGGGAGTCTCTGGGGCCAACGTCCTGACTTTC. Its translation is CATSRDRGVSGANVLTF.

The chain's CDR3 is CASSLGQGSPEAFF. In nucleotides, the CDR3 is TGTGCCAGCAGCTTGGGGCAGGGGTCCCCAGAAGCTTTCTTT. This chain connects TRBV5-4 to TRBJ1-1; TRBD1 might be the D (6 bases). Trimming stripped 0 bases from V and 8 bases from J, with 14 bases between. Germline CDR1 and CDR2: SGHNT and YYREEE (reference sequence). The CDR3 runs to 14 residues.

The chain has TRBV11-2 and TRBJ2-1, with D perhaps TRBD2 (5 bases). CDR1 is SGHAT and CDR2 is FQNNGV in the germline V gene. CDR3 size: 14 residues. With 0 bases removed from V and 6 bases from J, the gap between germline ends came to 9 bases. The CDR3 sequence is CASSLETRGNEQFF. CDR3 DNA: TGTGCCAGCAGCTTAGAAACTAGAGGCAATGAGCAGTTCTTC.

The J gene is TRBJ2-1, the V gene TRBV2; TRBD2 might be the D (5 bases). CDR3 size: 12 residues. Trimming cost V 8 bases and J 4 bases, with 9 bases left between them. Germline V gives CDR1 SNHLY, CDR2 FYNNEI. The CDR3 here is CASLDSYNEQFF. The CDR3 DNA reads TGTGCCAGCCTGGACTCTTACAATGAGCAGTTCTTC.

This chain uses TRBV10-2 with TRBJ2-1; 8 positions match TRBD1. Germline CDR1 reads WSHSY; CDR2 reads SAAADI. The V gene end was trimmed by 3 bases and the J gene end by 4 bases; junction bases not matched to a gene: 2. The CDR3 is made up of 14 amino acids. The CDR3 here is CASSEQGEYNEQFF. CDR3 in DNA: TGCGCCAGCAGTGAACAGGGGGAATACAATGAGCAGTTCTTC.